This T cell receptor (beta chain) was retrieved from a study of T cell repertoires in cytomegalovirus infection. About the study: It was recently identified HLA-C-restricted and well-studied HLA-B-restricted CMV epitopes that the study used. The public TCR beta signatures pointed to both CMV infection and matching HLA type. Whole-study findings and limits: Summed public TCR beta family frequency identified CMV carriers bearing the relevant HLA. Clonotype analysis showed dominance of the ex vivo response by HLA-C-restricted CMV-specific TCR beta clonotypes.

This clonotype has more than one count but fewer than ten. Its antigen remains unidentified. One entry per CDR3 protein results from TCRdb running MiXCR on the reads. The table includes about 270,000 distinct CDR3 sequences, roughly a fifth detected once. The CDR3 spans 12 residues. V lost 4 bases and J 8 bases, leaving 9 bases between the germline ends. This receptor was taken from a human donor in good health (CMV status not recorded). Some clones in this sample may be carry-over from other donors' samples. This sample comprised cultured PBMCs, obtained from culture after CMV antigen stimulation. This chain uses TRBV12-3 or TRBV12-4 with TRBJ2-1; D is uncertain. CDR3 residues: CASSWGPDEQFF. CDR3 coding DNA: TGTGCCAGCAGTTGGGGTCCGGATGAGCAGTTCTTC.